Listed here is a single T cell receptor beta chain. Antigen unknown. This specimen belongs to a study of shared clonotypes between healthy human individuals. Study-wide background: Three plates each covered CD4 naive and memory; CD8 naive two, CD8 memory one. Study results and limitations: A handful of donors had 4% to 6.5% of their naive CD4 clonotypes in common.

The CDR3 has 19 amino acids. The trim removed 1 base at V and 3 bases at J, leaving 13 bases unmatched. The V gene's germline CDR1 is SGHAT and CDR2 FQDESV (reference sequence). Investigators spread the genomic DNA of each subset evenly over several immunoSEQ plates. Tens of thousands of T cell genomes (around 190 ng DNA) went into each sorted-subset replicate. Here immunoSEQ multiplex PCR was the method, and the copy in TCRdb shows in-frame clones only, minus some. The sample holds about 2 million clones, 90% to 95% seen once. This receptor was identified in a man aged 18 to 30 in good health. Source material: naive CD4+ T cells sorted from blood. Subset specified: CD45RA+ positively selected. V gene TRBV11-1 combines with J gene TRBJ2-7, with 12 bases lining up with TRBD1. CDR3 nucleotide sequence: TGTGCCAGCAGCTTAGGGGACAGGGGGCTTCGGATGGAGCACTACGAGCAGTACTTC. This sequence encodes CASSLGDRGLRMEHYEQYF.